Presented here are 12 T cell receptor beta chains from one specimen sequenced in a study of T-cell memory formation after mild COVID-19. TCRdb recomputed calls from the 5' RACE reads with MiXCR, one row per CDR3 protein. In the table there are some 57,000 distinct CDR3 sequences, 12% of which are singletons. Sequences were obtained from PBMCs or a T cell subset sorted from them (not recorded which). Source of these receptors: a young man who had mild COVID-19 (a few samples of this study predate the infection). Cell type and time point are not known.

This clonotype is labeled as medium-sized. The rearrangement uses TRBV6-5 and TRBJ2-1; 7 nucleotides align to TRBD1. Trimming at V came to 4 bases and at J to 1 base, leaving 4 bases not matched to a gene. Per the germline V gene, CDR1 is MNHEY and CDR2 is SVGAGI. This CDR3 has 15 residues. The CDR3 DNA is TGTGCCAGCAGTTCCGGGACAGATTCCTACAATGAGCAGTTCTTC. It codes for CASSSGTDSYNEQFF.

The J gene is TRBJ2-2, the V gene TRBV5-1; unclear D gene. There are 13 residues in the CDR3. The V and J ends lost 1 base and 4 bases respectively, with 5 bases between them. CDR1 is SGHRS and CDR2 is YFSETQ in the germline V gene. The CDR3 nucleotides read TGCGCCAGCAGCTTGACCGTCACCGGGGAGCTGTTTTTT. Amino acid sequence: CASSLTVTGELFF. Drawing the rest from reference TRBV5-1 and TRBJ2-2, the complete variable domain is KAGVTQTPRYLIKTRGQQVTLSCSPISGHRSVSWYQQTPGQGLQFLFEYFSETQRNKGNFPGRFSGRQFSNSRSEMNVSTLELGDSALYLCASSLTVTGELFFGEGSRLTVL.

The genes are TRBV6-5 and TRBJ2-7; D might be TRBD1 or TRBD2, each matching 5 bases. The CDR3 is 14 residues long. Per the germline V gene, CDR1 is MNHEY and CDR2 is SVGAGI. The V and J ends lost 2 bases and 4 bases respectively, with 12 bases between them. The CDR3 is CASSYRDGRYEQYF. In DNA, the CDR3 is TGTGCCAGCAGTTACAGGGACGGACGGTACGAGCAGTACTTC.

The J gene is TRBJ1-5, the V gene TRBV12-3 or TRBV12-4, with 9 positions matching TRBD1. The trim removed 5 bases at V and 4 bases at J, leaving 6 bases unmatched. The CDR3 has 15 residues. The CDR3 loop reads CASSPDGTGNQPQHF. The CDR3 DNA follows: TGTGCCAGCAGTCCAGACGGGACAGGGAATCAGCCCCAGCATTTT.

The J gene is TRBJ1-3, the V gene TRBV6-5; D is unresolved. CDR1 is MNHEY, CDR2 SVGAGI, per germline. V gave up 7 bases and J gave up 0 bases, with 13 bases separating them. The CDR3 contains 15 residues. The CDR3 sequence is CASTLAADSGNTIYF. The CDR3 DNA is TGTGCCAGCACCCTCGCAGCCGACTCTGGAAACACCATATATTTT.

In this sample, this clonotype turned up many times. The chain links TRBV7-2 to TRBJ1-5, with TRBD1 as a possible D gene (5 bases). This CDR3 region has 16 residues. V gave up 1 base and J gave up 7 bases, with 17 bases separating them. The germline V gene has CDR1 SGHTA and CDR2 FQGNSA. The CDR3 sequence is CASSLGSRGSGQPQHF. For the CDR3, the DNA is TGTGCCAGCAGCTTAGGTTCGCGGGGCTCCGGCCAGCCCCAGCATTTT.

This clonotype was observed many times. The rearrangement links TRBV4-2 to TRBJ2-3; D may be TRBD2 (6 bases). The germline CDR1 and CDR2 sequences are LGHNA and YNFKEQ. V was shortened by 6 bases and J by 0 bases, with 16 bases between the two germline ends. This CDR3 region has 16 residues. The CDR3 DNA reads TGTGCCAGCAGTCAAAACGCCGGGAGTAGCACAGATACGCAGTATTTT. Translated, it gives CASSQNAGSSTDTQYF.

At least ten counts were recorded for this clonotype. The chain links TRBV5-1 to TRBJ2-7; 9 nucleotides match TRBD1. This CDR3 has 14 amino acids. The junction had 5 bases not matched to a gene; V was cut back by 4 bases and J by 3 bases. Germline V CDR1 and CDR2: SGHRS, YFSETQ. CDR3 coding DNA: TGCGCCAGCAGCGGACTGACAGGGGGCTACGAGCAGTACTTC. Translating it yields CASSGLTGGYEQYF.

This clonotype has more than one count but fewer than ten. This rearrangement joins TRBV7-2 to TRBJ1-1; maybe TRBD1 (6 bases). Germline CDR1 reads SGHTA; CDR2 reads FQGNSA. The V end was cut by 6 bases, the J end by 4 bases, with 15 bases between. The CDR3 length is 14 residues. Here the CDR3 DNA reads TGTGCCAGCAGTGACAGGAGGTCGGGCACTGAAGCTTTCTTT. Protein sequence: CASSDRRSGTEAFF.

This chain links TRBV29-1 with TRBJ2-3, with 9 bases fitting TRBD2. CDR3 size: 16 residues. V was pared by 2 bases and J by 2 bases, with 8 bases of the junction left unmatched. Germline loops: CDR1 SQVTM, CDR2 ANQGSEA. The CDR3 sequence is CSVEPTSGLNTDTQYF. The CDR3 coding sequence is TGCAGCGTTGAACCGACTAGCGGCTTGAACACAGATACGCAGTATTTT.

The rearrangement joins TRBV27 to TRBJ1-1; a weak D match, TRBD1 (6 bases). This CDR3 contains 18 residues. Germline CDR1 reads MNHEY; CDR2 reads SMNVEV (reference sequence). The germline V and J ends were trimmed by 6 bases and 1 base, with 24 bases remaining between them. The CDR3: CASRSSRWSRGGNTEAFF. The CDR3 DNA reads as TGTGCCAGCAGATCTTCACGCTGGAGCAGGGGAGGGAACACTGAAGCTTTCTTT.

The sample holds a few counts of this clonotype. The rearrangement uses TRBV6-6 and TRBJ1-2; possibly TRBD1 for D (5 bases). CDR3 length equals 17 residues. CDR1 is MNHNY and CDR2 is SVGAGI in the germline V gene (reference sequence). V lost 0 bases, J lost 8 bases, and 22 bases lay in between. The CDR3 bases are TGTGCCAGCAGTTACTCGATGCCAGGGCAGGGTCGAAAGGGCTACACCTTC. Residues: CASSYSMPGQGRKGYTF.